These 12 T cell receptor beta chains originate from one sample sequenced in a study of cytomegalovirus exposure and HLA in healthy donors. 13 Jbeta primers and 60 Vbeta primers were used for the PCR. Some clones are missing from TCRdb's copy, which holds only in-frame ones; the method was immunoSEQ multiplex PCR. This table holds about 120,000 clones, roughly 82% found once. The sequenced sample consisted of PBMCs. The origin of the receptors is a man aged 35-49 years in good health and CMV-seropositive.

The chain couples TRBV5-1 to TRBJ1-4; D might be TRBD1 (6 bases). The V gene lost 4 bases and the J gene lost 0 bases, with 16 bases spanning the gap. CDR3 size: 17 residues. CDR1 is SGHRS, CDR2 YFSETQ, per germline. The CDR3 region is CASSPGTRDTTNEKLFF. CDR3 in DNA: TGCGCCAGCAGCCCCGGAACTAGGGACACAACTAATGAAAAACTGTTTTTT.

This clone came up a few times. This chain links TRBV18 with TRBJ1-5; D is perhaps TRBD1 (5 bases). V lost 2 bases to trimming and J lost 7 bases, with 15 bases between them. The germline V gene has CDR1 KGHSH and CDR2 LQKENI. The CDR3 sequence is 15 residues long. The CDR3 region is CASSPGRGQYQPQHF. The CDR3 DNA reads TGTGCCAGCTCACCAGGACGAGGACAATACCAGCCCCAGCATTTT.

The V gene is TRBV2, the J gene TRBJ2-7; perhaps TRBD2 as D (5 bases). CDR3 size: 13 residues. Germline CDR1 reads SNHLY; CDR2 reads FYNNEI. The germline V and J ends were trimmed by 7 bases and 3 bases, with 13 bases remaining between them. The CDR3 sequence: CASKDSFNYEQYF. Here the CDR3 DNA reads TGTGCCAGCAAGGACTCATTTAACTACGAGCAGTACTTC.

This sequence joins TRBV28 and TRBJ1-4; the D gene is possibly TRBD1 (6 bases). The CDR3 consists of 12 residues. CDR1 and CDR2 (germline): MDHEN, SYDVKM. The V and J ends lost 6 bases and 11 bases respectively, with 13 bases between them. CDR3 nucleotide sequence: TGTGCCAGCAGCTCGGATCAGGGGAAACTGTTTTTT. Residues: CASSSDQGKLFF. Variable domain in full (rest from reference TRBV28 and TRBJ1-4): DVKVTQSSRYLVKRTGEKVFLECVQDMDHENMFWYRQDPGLGLRLIYFSYDVKMKEKGDIPEGYSVSREKKERFSLILESASTNQTSMYLCASSSDQGKLFFGSGTQLSVL.

This chain uses TRBV28 with TRBJ2-7, with 9 bases fitting TRBD2. The V segment lost 5 bases and the J segment 5 bases; nucleotides outside the gene matches: 13. This CDR3 region has 16 residues. CDR1 is MDHEN and CDR2 is SYDVKM in the germline V gene. This CDR3 is CASSPLLFASGDEQYF. The CDR3 coding sequence is TGTGCCAGCAGTCCACTCCTGTTCGCTAGCGGGGACGAGCAGTACTTC.

The gene calls are TRBV10-3 and TRBJ1-3; D gene unclear. Germline V gives CDR1 ENHRY, CDR2 SYGVKD. CDR3 length: 18 amino acids. Between the trimmed V and J ends, which lost 0 bases and 0 bases, there was a span of 15 bases. The CDR3 spells CAISESGSLAFSGNTIYF. In DNA form, the CDR3 reads TGTGCCATCAGTGAGTCGGGGAGCCTAGCCTTCTCTGGAAACACCATATATTTT.

CDR3 bases: TGTGCCAGTAGTATTGCCCCTAACGGGGAGCTGTTTTTT. Protein sequence: CASSIAPNGELFF. This chain connects TRBV19 to TRBJ2-2, with D hard to call. V lost 3 bases, J lost 7 bases, and 9 bases lay in between. This CDR3 contains 13 residues. Germline V lookup: CDR1 LNHDA, CDR2 SQIVND (reference sequence).

The rearrangement uses TRBV7-3 and TRBJ2-7; 10 bases agree with TRBD1. This CDR3 spans 14 amino acids. J lost 1 base, V lost 5 bases, and 2 bases had no gene match. CDR1 and CDR2 (germline): SGHTA, FQGTGA. The CDR3 DNA follows: TGTGCCAGCAGCCGGGACAGGGGTTCCTACGAGCAGTACTTC. Amino acid sequence: CASSRDRGSYEQYF. Complete variable domain (other parts from reference TRBV7-3 and TRBJ2-7): GAGVSQTPSNKVTEKGKYVELRCDPISGHTALYWYRQSLGQGPEFLIYFQGTGAADDSGLPNDRFFAVRPEGSVSTLKIQRTERGDSAVYLCASSRDRGSYEQYFGPGTRLTVT.

In this sample, this clone turned up once. The chain uses TRBV21-1 and TRBJ2-2; no check of the table's D call, TRBD1, against the DNA was made. TRBV21-1 is tagged as a pseudogene. The CDR3 is 17 amino acids. CDR3 DNA sequence: TGTGCCAGCAGCAATTTTTCGGGACAGGTTAACACCGGGGAGCTGTTTTTT. It codes for CASSNFSGQVNTGELFF.

The chain couples TRBV7-2 to TRBJ2-3; 7 nucleotides agree with TRBD1. The junction had 8 bases not matched to a gene; V was cut back by 7 bases and J by 1 base. The CDR3 runs 15 residues. Germline V gene data show CDR1 as SGHTA and CDR2 as FQGNSA. Here the CDR3 reads CASTRKQGRTDTQYF. The CDR3 DNA follows: TGTGCCAGCACCAGAAAACAGGGGCGCACAGATACGCAGTATTTT. The complete variable domain, with remaining parts taken from reference TRBV7-2 and TRBJ2-3, reads GAGVSQSPSNKVTEKGKDVELRCDPISGHTALYWYRQSLGQGLEFLIYFQGNSAPDKSGLPSDRFSAERTGGSVSTLTIQRTQQEDSAVYLCASTRKQGRTDTQYFGPGTRLTVL.

This clone was detected once. This chain joins TRBV7-9 and TRBJ2-7; 9 positions match TRBD1. CDR3 size: 14 residues. Germline CDR1 SEHNR, CDR2 FQNEAQ (reference sequence). V dropped 4 bases and J dropped 4; count of bases not matched to a gene: 5. The CDR3 nucleotides are TGTGCCAGCAGCTCGTACAGGGGGCAATACGAGCAGTACTTC. This codes for CASSSYRGQYEQYF.

The chain uses TRBV18 and TRBJ2-1; 12 nucleotides agree with TRBD1. CDR1 KGHSH and CDR2 LQKENI come from the germline V gene. V lost 0 bases to trimming and J lost 7 bases; unmatched junction nucleotides: 4. This CDR3 spans 16 amino acids. The CDR3 DNA is TGTGCCAGCTCACCACCGGGACAGGGGGCCGGGAATGAGCAGTTCTTC. Its translation is CASSPPGQGAGNEQFF.